This T cell receptor (beta chain) was captured in a study of early T cells in non-severe SARS-CoV-2 infection. Study at large: Sequencing was performed on bulk RNA from unsorted whole blood, leaving chains unpaired.

This clonotype was counted many times. Its cognate antigen is unknown. Study findings and constraints: Anti-spike CD8 responses were favored by VDJdb matching, which missed private and CD4 specificities.

Germline loops: CDR1 KGHSH, CDR2 LQKENI. The CDR3 runs to 15 residues. V lost 3 bases, J lost 4 bases, and 7 bases stayed unmatched. Unique molecular identifiers tagged individual cDNA molecules. Each CDR3 protein gets one entry after TCRdb re-called the 5' RACE reads with MiXCR. The table records about 48,000 distinct CDR3 sequences, over 7.5% of them present only once. The TCR was taken from an adult who was a healthcare worker with PCR-confirmed SARS-CoV-2 infection or an uninfected control (not recorded which). The specimen was whole blood. The V gene is TRBV18, the J gene TRBJ2-3; 7 bases line up with TRBD1. The CDR3 DNA sequence: TGTGCCAGCTCACCGAGACAGGGAAGGGCAGATACGCAGTATTTT. This encodes CASSPRQGRADTQYF.